This T cell receptor beta chain was sequenced during a study of CD8 T cells in Susac syndrome. The length of the CDR3 is 15 residues. Trimming at V came to 5 bases and at J to 6 bases, leaving 12 bases not matched to a gene. Germline CDR1 and CDR2: SNHLY and FYNNEI. An amount of RNA that ranged from roughly 0.5 to 1 ug was reverse transcribed with random hexamers. Amplification of TCR beta CDR3 used immunoSEQ multiplex PCR across 54 Vbeta and 13 Jbeta. TCRdb reprocessed the immunoSEQ multiplex PCR reads with MiXCR, giving one entry per CDR3 protein. The sample has around 300,000 distinct CDR3 sequences, over 75% seen once. Multiple sclerosis controls were treatment-naive patients with stable or active relapsing-remitting disease.

V usage is TRBV2 and J usage is TRBJ1-2; TRBD1 matches 7 bases. The TCR originated in a human donor with multiple sclerosis. The sample comprised CD8+ T cells from PBMCs. CDR3 loop: CASSNYDRERNGYTF. The CDR3 DNA reads TGTGCCAGCAGTAATTATGACAGGGAGAGGAATGGCTACACCTTC.